This T cell receptor beta chain stems from a study of regulatory T cells in long-lasting Graves disease. Study findings and constraints: Peripheral blood was the sole material, not thyroid tissue.

V lost 3 bases and J 6 bases, leaving 12 bases between the germline ends. The CDR3 runs 12 residues. In germline, CDR1 is SQVTM, CDR2 ANQGSEA. This clonotype showed up just a few times. Its cognate antigen is unknown. The time point here: persistent/refractory GD, antithyroid drugs over 5 years with positive TRAb. Isolated PBMC RNA provided the starting material for the TCR library. Diagnosis followed American Thyroid Association guidelines for Graves' disease. Library construction for TCR beta used iRepertoire HTBI primers and Arm-PCR of CDR3 regions. In TCRdb, the multiplex PCR reads were re-called with MiXCR into one record per CDR3 protein. Of over 350,000 distinct CDR3 sequences in the sample, less than 25% were seen once.

The clonotype comes from a female donor with Graves disease. The V call is TRBV29-1, the J call TRBJ2-7; D tentatively reads TRBD1 or TRBD2 (5 bases each). The specimen was peripheral blood mononuclear cells (PBMCs), collected when the disease was refractory, from a patient treated with antithyroid drugs. CDR3 region: CSVEAGTGEQYF. The CDR3 DNA sequence: TGCAGCGTTGAGGCAGGGACGGGCGAGCAGTACTTC.